Listed below are T cell receptor beta chains from one sample, sequenced in a study of blood T cells in healthy people across ages. MiXCR, applied by TCRdb to the 5' RACE reads, yields one record per CDR3 protein. The table lists just under 550,000 distinct CDR3 sequences, about 25% of them singletons. The sample was also linked to a second study, of T cells of mothers and their children.

Sequences were obtained from blood. The receptors derive from a boy aged 5 to 17 in good health. The CDR3 runs from the conserved cysteine through the conserved F or W. The D gene is left open where the match is weak. Size tells how often a clone was seen (once, few, many) or the class of an expanded clone, and some rows leave it out.

j_gene,v_gene,d_gene,abundance,CDR3nt,CDR3aa
TRBJ2-1,TRBV27,TRBD2,few,TGTGCCAGCAGTTTAGGGACTAGCGGCCGTAGTGAGCAGTTCTTC,CASSLGTSGRSEQFF
TRBJ1-3,TRBV7-2,-,-,TGTGCCAGCGTCCCGGGGTCAAACTATGGAAACACCATATATTTT,CASVPGSNYGNTIYF
TRBJ1-2,TRBV20-1,TRBD1,-,TGCAGTGCTAGAGATTGGGGTGGGGGGACAGGGGGACCCGGCTACACCTTC,CSARDWGGGTGGPGYTF
TRBJ1-4,TRBV20-1,-,-,TGCAGTGCTACCGGGGCCTCCAAAACAAAGGAAAAACTGTTTTTT,CSATGASKTKEKLFF
TRBJ1-3,TRBV12-3/TRBV12-4,-,-,TGTGCCAGCCGGACGGACTTTTCTGGAAACACCATATATTTT,CASRTDFSGNTIYF
TRBJ2-4,TRBV28,TRBD1,-,TGTGCCAGCAGCTTGGCCGGGACAGGGGGATGGAACATTCAGTACTTC,CASSLAGTGGWNIQYF
TRBJ2-5,TRBV29-1,TRBD1,few,TGCAGCGTTGAATCCGGGACAGAAGAGACCCAGTACTTC,CSVESGTEETQYF
TRBJ2-7,TRBV28,TRBD2,-,TGTGCCAGCAGAAGCGGGAGCACCTACGAGCAGTACTTC,CASRSGSTYEQYF
TRBJ2-2,TRBV6-6,-,-,TGTGCCAGCCAGTCCTCCTTAACAGGCGGGGAGCTGTTTTTT,CASQSSLTGGELFF
TRBJ2-5,TRBV12-3/TRBV12-4,TRBD2,few,TGTGCCAGCAGTTTAGGGGCGGGGGGGCTCGGAGAGACCCAGTACTTC,CASSLGAGGLGETQYF
TRBJ1-2,TRBV4-3,-,once,TGCGCCAGCAGCCAAGATCGTTCAGTCAGCTATGGCTACACCTTC,CASSQDRSVSYGYTF
TRBJ2-5,TRBV6-2/TRBV6-3,TRBD2,few,TGTGCCAGCAGTTACCCTCCCGGAGGACTAGCGGGATGGCAAGAGACCCAGTACTTC,CASSYPPGGLAGWQETQYF
TRBJ1-2,TRBV29-1,-,few,TGCAGCGATGTGACCGTTTATGGCTACACCTTC,CSDVTVYGYTF
TRBJ2-7,TRBV28,TRBD1,-,TGTGCCAGCAGTCAGGGGGTACTCGAGCAGTACTTC,CASSQGVLEQYF
TRBJ2-5,TRBV7-7,TRBD2,-,TGTGCTAGCAGCTTCGGGGGGGCTCAAGAGACCCAGTACTTC,CASSFGGAQETQYF
TRBJ2-7,TRBV29-1,-,-,TGCAGCGTTGAAGAGGGGCACGAGCAGTACTTC,CSVEEGHEQYF
TRBJ2-1,TRBV28,-,-,TGTGCCAGCAGGACTAACCTCGAGCAGTTCTTC,CASRTNLEQFF
TRBJ2-2,TRBV11-2,TRBD2,few,TGTGCCAGCACCCCCGGGGCTAGCGGGAGGGCCAACACCGGGGAGCTGTTTTTT,CASTPGASGRANTGELFF
TRBJ1-2,TRBV29-1,TRBD1,few,TGCAGCGTTGCGACAGGGTCCAACTATGGCTACACCTTC,CSVATGSNYGYTF
TRBJ1-2,TRBV27,-,-,TGTGCCAGCAGTTTTTCCCAGGAGCCCCTTAACTATGGCTACACCTTC,CASSFSQEPLNYGYTF
TRBJ2-7,TRBV20-1,-,few,TGCAGTCCCCGGTCAGAGCCCTACGAGCAGTACTTC,CSPRSEPYEQYF
TRBJ2-3,TRBV7-9,-,few,TGTGCCAGCAGCTGGGGCGGAACAGATACGCAGTATTTT,CASSWGGTDTQYF
TRBJ2-7,TRBV20-1,TRBD2,-,TGCAGTGCTAGAGATCGGCGGGGGGATGCCTACGAGCAGTACTTC,CSARDRRGDAYEQYF
TRBJ2-1,TRBV20-1,-,-,TGCAGTGCTAGAGTGGGGACACTCACCCGGGCCAGCTCCTACAATGAGCAGTTCTTC,CSARVGTLTRASSYNEQFF
TRBJ2-3,TRBV20-1,TRBD2,few,TGCAGTGCGACAAGGCCTAGCGGGAGAGCAGATACGCAGTATTTT,CSATRPSGRADTQYF
TRBJ2-1,TRBV28,-,many,TGTGCCAGCAGTTTGGTGGAGGTCGATGAGCAGTTCTTC,CASSLVEVDEQFF
TRBJ2-7,TRBV2,-,-,TGTGCCAGCAGTGAAGCGATAGGGGGTTTCTACGAGCAGTACTTC,CASSEAIGGFYEQYF
TRBJ1-1,TRBV5-1,TRBD1,-,TGCGCCAGCAGCCCGTGGGACAGCACTGAAGCTTTCTTT,CASSPWDSTEAFF
TRBJ2-3,TRBV27,-,-,TGTGCCAGCAGCGACTTAGGCTCATTGGATACGCAGTATTTT,CASSDLGSLDTQYF
TRBJ2-1,TRBV28,-,-,TGTGCCAGCAGTTTCGACGAGCGCCGGACGGTGCACAATGAGCAGTTCTTC,CASSFDERRTVHNEQFF
TRBJ1-2,TRBV7-8,TRBD1,-,TGTGCCAGCAGCTCGACCGGGACAGGGTCGAGTGGCTACACCTTC,CASSSTGTGSSGYTF
TRBJ2-5,TRBV18,-,-,TGTGCCAGCACGGGGTCTACCCAAGAGACCCAGTACTTC,CASTGSTQETQYF
TRBJ2-3,TRBV7-2,TRBD2,-,TGTGCCACCCGACTAGCGGGAAGGACAGATACGCAGTATTTT,CATRLAGRTDTQYF
TRBJ2-7,TRBV7-8,-,-,TGTGCCAGCAGCTTAGCCCCGGGCTACGAGCAGTACTTC,CASSLAPGYEQYF
TRBJ2-5,TRBV6-2/TRBV6-3,-,few,TGTGCCAGCAGTCCCGTAGGGGGGCTAGCCCCAGAGACCCAGTACTTC,CASSPVGGLAPETQYF
TRBJ1-2,TRBV21-1,-,few,TGTGCCAGCAGCAAAGAGACAGAGGATGGCTACACCTTC,CASSKETEDGYTF
TRBJ2-5,TRBV28,-,once,TGTGCCAGCAGTTTCAGGACGGGTCTGGGGGAGACCCAGTACTTC,CASSFRTGLGETQYF
TRBJ2-1,TRBV20-1,TRBD2,few,TGCAGTGCCATGACTAGCAGACACTCTTTACACAATGAGCAGTTCTTC,CSAMTSRHSLHNEQFF
TRBJ1-2,TRBV29-1,TRBD1,-,TGCAGCGTTGCCCGCTTAGACAGGGCGAAAGGCTACACCTTC,CSVARLDRAKGYTF
TRBJ2-5,TRBV20-1,-,once,TGCAGTGCTAGAGCCCTGACCTGGTACCAAGAGACCCAGTACTTC,CSARALTWYQETQYF
TRBJ2-7,TRBV5-1,TRBD1,-,TGCGCCAGCAGCACCGGACAGGGTACCTACGAGCAGTACTTC,CASSTGQGTYEQYF
TRBJ2-1,TRBV20-1,TRBD2,many,TGCAGTGCTAGATCAACTAGCGGGACCTACAATGAGCAGTTCTTC,CSARSTSGTYNEQFF
TRBJ1-2,TRBV19,TRBD1,-,TGTGCCAGTAGCAGACAGGGTACGGGCTACACCTTC,CASSRQGTGYTF
TRBJ1-1,TRBV20-1,-,-,TGCAGTGCTAGGAGGCAGGGGACTAACACTGAAGCTTTCTTT,CSARRQGTNTEAFF
TRBJ2-7,TRBV28,TRBD1,few,TGTGCCAGCAGATTTCGCCGGACAGGGGGCCCCGAGCAGTACTTC,CASRFRRTGGPEQYF
TRBJ1-1,TRBV28,-,few,TGTGCCAGCAGTTCGAGAGTCCTAATCAGGGGATTGAACACTGAAGCTTTCTTT,CASSSRVLIRGLNTEAFF
TRBJ2-7,TRBV5-1,-,few,TGCGCCAGCCGGAATCCAGGGGCCTACGAGCAGTACTTC,CASRNPGAYEQYF
TRBJ1-2,TRBV27,-,few,TGTGCCAGCAGTTTCCAGCCTGGGGGCTATGGCTACACCTTC,CASSFQPGGYGYTF
TRBJ2-7,TRBV3-1,TRBD1,few,TGTGCCAGCAGCCAAGATCTATGGACAGGCTCCTACGAGCAGTACTTC,CASSQDLWTGSYEQYF
TRBJ1-1,TRBV3-1,-,-,TGTGCCAGCAGCCCGCGGCACATGTTGAACACTGAAGCTTTCTTT,CASSPRHMLNTEAFF